These 13 T cell receptor beta chains originate from one sample sequenced in a study of siplizumab effects on memory and regulatory T cells. Sequenced by immunoSEQ multiplex PCR; TCRdb stores in-frame clones only, minus some. Of 75,000 to 100,000 clones in the sample, about 94% were seen once. Sequenced: non-Treg CD4+ T cells sorted from blood. These receptors all stem from a human donor in good health.

The rearrangement joins TRBV30 to TRBJ2-6; D call uncertain. Germline V gene data show CDR1 as GTSNPN and CDR2 as SVGIG (reference sequence). The CDR3 is 15 amino acids. Trimming took off 4 bases at V and 2 bases at J, with 12 bases between the two ends. In DNA form, the CDR3 reads TGTGCCTGGACCCGCGGTGGGGCTGGGGCCAACGTCCTGACTTTC. Translated, it gives CAWTRGGAGANVLTF. Looking up the rest from reference TRBV30 and TRBJ2-6 gives the full variable domain: SQTIHQWPATLVQPVGSPLSLECTVEGTSNPNLYWYRQAAGRGLQLLFYSVGIGQISSEVPQNLSASRPQDRQFILSSKKLLLSDSGFYLCAWTRGGAGANVLTFGAGSRLTVL.

The chain employs TRBV7-3 and TRBJ2-3; D not resolved. Trimming took 1 base from V and 4 from J, leaving 9 bases between them. Germline V CDR1 and CDR2: SGHTA, FQGTGA. The CDR3 contains 14 residues. The CDR3 region has the DNA TGTGCCAGCAGCTTAATAGCTTCGGCAGATACGCAGTATTTT. This gives the protein CASSLIASADTQYF.

This clone was seen only a few times. The chain links TRBV15 to TRBJ1-1; D call uncertain. V shed 0 bases and J shed 4 bases, with 12 bases lying between them. CDR3 length: 15 residues. The germline V gene has CDR1 LNHNV and CDR2 YYDKDF (reference sequence). The CDR3 reads CATSRDLVGLTEAFF. CDR3 DNA: TGTGCCACCAGCAGAGATCTGGTTGGACTCACTGAAGCTTTCTTT. Looking up the rest from reference TRBV15 and TRBJ1-1 gives the full variable domain: DAMVIQNPRYQVTQFGKPVTLSCSQTLNHNVMYWYQQKSSQAPKLLFHYYDKDFNNEADTPDNFQSRRPNTSFCFLDIRSPGLGDTAMYLCATSRDLVGLTEAFFGQGTRLTVV.

The chain links TRBV19 to TRBJ1-1; perhaps TRBD1 as D (5 bases). The V and J ends lost 1 base and 1 base respectively, with 22 bases between them. The germline gives CDR1 LNHDA, CDR2 SQIVND (reference sequence). This CDR3 is built from 19 residues. The chain's CDR3 is CASSIALGRERNRNTEAFF. In DNA form, the CDR3 reads TGTGCCAGTAGTATAGCTTTGGGCAGGGAGAGAAATCGGAACACTGAAGCTTTCTTT.

The chain employs TRBV4-2 and TRBJ2-7; tentative D call: TRBD2 (6 bases). V lost 0 bases to trimming and J lost 0 bases, with 12 bases between them. The CDR3 is 16 amino acids. The germline V gene has CDR1 LGHNA and CDR2 YNFKEQ. The CDR3 region has the DNA TGTGCCAGCAGCCAAGATTTGGACTATAACTCCTACGAGCAGTACTTC. It translates to CASSQDLDYNSYEQYF.

CDR3 DNA: TGTGCCAGCAGCTACTCGTTGAACACAGATACGCAGTATTTT. Translation gives CASSYSLNTDTQYF. The rearrangement joins TRBV7-9 to TRBJ2-3; D ambiguous. Trimming cost V 4 bases and J 2 bases, with 10 bases left between them. The CDR3 spans 14 residues. Germline loops: CDR1 SEHNR, CDR2 FQNEAQ (reference sequence).

V is TRBV9 and J is TRBJ2-3; D is possibly TRBD1 (6 bases). CDR3 length: 17 amino acids. Trimming stripped 0 bases from V and 2 bases from J, with 16 bases between. Germline V gene data show CDR1 as SGDLS and CDR2 as YYNGEE. Written as DNA, the CDR3 is TGTGCCAGCAGCGTAGCTATAGGGGGATCCGTCACAGATACGCAGTATTTT. It translates to CASSVAIGGSVTDTQYF.

The chain couples TRBV6-6 to TRBJ2-4; D may be TRBD2 (7 bases). This CDR3 has 14 residues. Germline loops: CDR1 MNHNY, CDR2 SVGAGI (reference sequence). V lost 4 bases, J lost 8 bases, and 15 bases lay in between. This chain's CDR3 is CASSFSRGGDIQYF. DNA of the CDR3: TGTGCCAGCAGTTTTTCCAGGGGAGGGGACATTCAGTACTTC.

V and J are TRBV19 and TRBJ2-3, with D unclear. This CDR3 is built from 14 residues. V was trimmed by 1 base and J by 1 base, leaving 6 bases between them. Germline V lookup: CDR1 LNHDA, CDR2 SQIVND (reference sequence). CDR3 in amino acids: CASSIGQRTDTQYF. CDR3 in DNA: TGTGCCAGTAGTATAGGGCAGCGCACAGATACGCAGTATTTT.

The V and J genes are TRBV5-4 and TRBJ2-3; TRBD1 might be the D (5 bases). V was clipped by 1 base and J by 0 bases, with 9 bases between them. The CDR3 extends over 15 amino acids. The germline CDR1 and CDR2 sequences are SGHNT and YYREEE (reference sequence). The CDR3 bases are TGTGCCAGCAGCTTGTGGGGCACTAGCACAGATACGCAGTATTTT. Translated, it gives CASSLWGTSTDTQYF.

The chain joins TRBV20-1 to TRBJ1-3; D gene ambiguous. Germline assignment: CDR1 DFQATT and CDR2 SNEGSKA (reference sequence). The CDR3 contains 11 residues. V was cut by 7 bases and J by 3 bases, with 7 bases left in between. CDR3 region: CSVGLGNTIYF. DNA for the CDR3: TGCAGTGTAGGACTTGGAAACACCATATATTTT.

V is TRBV5-4 and J is TRBJ1-6, with TRBD1 identical over 7 bases. The CDR3 runs to 14 residues. The germline V gene has CDR1 SGHNT and CDR2 YYREEE (reference sequence). Trimming at V came to 4 bases and at J to 8 bases, leaving 6 bases not matched to a gene. In DNA, the CDR3 is TGTGCCAGCAGCGGGACCGGGACAGATTCACCCCTCCACTTT. It codes for CASSGTGTDSPLHF.

Concerning this clone itself: Mismatch with germline at one junction end may stem from a read error. The J gene is TRBJ2-6, the V gene TRBV4-2; the match to TRBD2 covers 10 bases. In germline, CDR1 is LGHNA, CDR2 YNFKEQ. There are 18 residues in the CDR3. The CDR3 bases are TGTGCCAGCAGCCAAGGGCTAGCGGGGGCCGCTGGGCCCAACGTCCTGACTTTC. Its translation: CASSQGLAGAAGPNVLTF.